This is a list of T cell receptor beta chains from one sample in a study of molecular identifiers for immune sequencing clone quantification. TCRdb itself ran the PCR reads through MiXCR, one entry per CDR3 protein. Altogether approximately 680,000 distinct CDR3 sequences are present, about 25% being singletons, with the ten largest covering about 0.73%. Sequencing was performed on naive CD8+ T cells from blood, with Jurkat cell RNA spiked in. These receptors were collected from a human donor in good health. Some libraries in this study had Jurkat cell RNA spiked in. CDR3s include the opening cysteine and the closing phenylalanine or tryptophan. A D gene is named only where the DNA matches it firmly. Clone size is not always given. Where it is, it says once, few, many or a class for expanded clones.

d_gene,abundance,v_gene,j_gene,CDR3aa,CDR3nt
TRBD2,.,TRBV2,TRBJ2-2,CASSDLLAGRYTGELFF,TGTGCCAGCAGTGATCTGCTAGCGGGAAGGTACACCGGGGAGCTGTTTTTT
.,many,TRBV21-1,TRBJ2-6,CASSILVTLSGANVLTF,.
.,.,TRBV7-9,TRBJ2-2,CASSLGGSPSNTGELFF,TGTGCCAGCAGCTTAGGGGGGTCCCCATCGAACACCGGGGAGCTGTTTTTT
TRBD1,many,TRBV6-5,TRBJ2-1,CASSFGTGSYNEQFF,TGTGCCAGCAGTTTCGGGACAGGGTCCTACAATGAGCAGTTCTTC
TRBD2,many,TRBV7-2,TRBJ2-1,CASSFGLADLNEQFF,TGTGCCAGCAGCTTCGGACTAGCCGACCTTAATGAGCAGTTCTTC
.,.,TRBV20-1,TRBJ2-7,CSARDRELAASYEQYF,TGCAGTGCTAGAGATAGGGAGCTAGCAGCTTCCTACGAGCAGTACTTC
TRBD2,.,TRBV3-1,TRBJ2-3,CASSQDIPPTSGVDTQYF,TGTGCCAGCAGCCAAGATATCCCTCCGACTAGCGGGGTAGATACGCAGTATTTT
TRBD2,.,TRBV24-1,TRBJ2-2,CATSDPGLAAGELFF,TGTGCCACCAGTGACCCCGGACTAGCGGCTGGGGAGCTGTTTTTT
.,.,TRBV7-9,TRBJ2-6,CTSSLALVASSGANVLTF,TGTACCAGCAGCTTAGCGCTGGTCGCTAGCTCTGGGGCCAACGTCCTGACTTTC
.,.,TRBV4-3,TRBJ1-5,CASSRDISGNQPQHF,TGCGCCAGCAGCCGAGATATCAGTGGCAATCAGCCCCAGCATTTT
TRBD1,many,TRBV13,TRBJ2-5,CASSSADRAQETQYF,TGTGCCAGCAGCTCCGCGGACAGGGCACAAGAGACCCAGTACTTC
TRBD2,many,TRBV27,TRBJ2-1,CASSPGTSGRSEQFF,TGTGCCAGCAGTCCCGGGACTAGCGGGAGGTCTGAGCAGTTCTTC
.,.,TRBV7-3,TRBJ2-3,CASSTGMASTDTQYF,TGTGCCAGCAGCACTGGGATGGCCAGCACAGATACGCAGTATTTT
.,few,TRBV6-5,TRBJ1-5,CASSYTRDGPGNQPQHF,TGTGCCAGCAGTTATACCAGGGACGGACCCGGCAATCAGCCCCAGCATTTT
.,.,TRBV19,TRBJ2-7,CASSIGPLTPGASHSEQYF,TGTGCCAGTAGTATAGGTCCCTTGACTCCCGGGGCGTCGCACTCCGAGCAGTACTTC
.,.,TRBV30,TRBJ1-4,CACQAASGELFF,TGTGCCTGCCAAGCTGCTAGCGGTGAGCTGTTTTTT
.,.,TRBV4-1,TRBJ1-5,CASSLGSGQNLPQHF,TGCGCCAGCAGCCTCGGGAGTGGACAAAATCTGCCCCAGCATTTT
.,many,TRBV5-4,TRBJ1-1,CASSLRGGDTEAFF,TGTGCCAGCAGCTTGCGTGGCGGAGACACTGAAGCTTTCTTT
.,many,TRBV28,TRBJ2-3,CASSFGLRPDTQYF,TGTGCCAGCAGTTTTGGTCTTAGGCCAGATACGCAGTATTTT
.,few,TRBV13,TRBJ2-7,CASSHHGAQPYEQYF,TGTGCCAGCAGCCACCACGGGGCCCAACCCTACGAGCAGTACTTC
.,few,TRBV5-1,TRBJ1-6,CASSLFDSLNSPLHF,TGCGCCAGCAGCTTGTTTGACAGCTTGAATTCACCCCTCCACTTT
.,.,TRBV20-1,TRBJ1-1,CSARDQGWPVNTEAFF,TGCAGTGCTAGAGATCAGGGGTGGCCTGTGAACACTGAAGCTTTCTTT
.,.,TRBV19,TRBJ2-7,CASSMGASEQYF,TGTGCCAGTAGTATGGGGGCCAGCGAGCAGTACTTC
.,many,TRBV7-2,TRBJ1-3,CASSPIGSGNTIYF,TGTGCCAGCAGCCCGATCGGGTCTGGAAACACCATATATTTT
.,.,TRBV4-1,TRBJ1-5,CASSQVTGIGEQPQHF,TGCGCCAGCAGCCAAGTAACAGGGATAGGGGAGCAGCCCCAGCATTTT
TRBD2,many,TRBV7-9,TRBJ2-5,CASSSPGEGETQYF,TGTGCCAGCAGCTCTCCCGGGGAGGGAGAGACCCAGTACTTC
.,.,TRBV7-2,TRBJ2-3,CASSTHADTRYF,TGTGCCAGCAGCACCCACGCAGATACGCGGTATTTT
TRBD1,few,TRBV6-5,TRBJ1-4,CASSYEGQGALSTNEKLFF,TGTGCCAGCAGTTACGAGGGACAGGGGGCACTATCAACTAATGAAAAACTGTTTTTT
TRBD1,many,TRBV5-4,TRBJ2-7,CASSYWGQAYEQYF,TGTGCCAGCAGCTACTGGGGACAGGCCTACGAGCAGTACTTC
.,many,TRBV9,TRBJ2-3,CASSGGGNTQYF,TGTGCCAGCAGCGGGGGCGGCAATACGCAGTATTTT
TRBD2,.,TRBV12-3/TRBV12-4,TRBJ2-3,CASSHSLAGVQDTQYF,TGTGCCAGCAGTCATTCTCTAGCGGGCGTCCAAGATACGCAGTATTTT
.,.,TRBV20-1,TRBJ1-2,CSARRSDRNGYTF,TGCAGTGCTAGAAGGTCAGACAGGAATGGCTACACCTTC
TRBD1,.,TRBV2,TRBJ1-1,CASSLGQAGNTEAFF,TGTGCCAGCAGCTTAGGACAGGCTGGGAACACTGAAGCTTTCTTT
TRBD2,.,TRBV19,TRBJ2-1,CAIGLAENEQFF,TGTGCCATAGGACTAGCGGAAAATGAGCAGTTCTTC
.,.,TRBV6-1,TRBJ2-7,CASGGSEPYEQYF,TGTGCCAGCGGGGGGAGCGAGCCCTACGAGCAGTACTTC
TRBD1,few,TRBV7-3,TRBJ2-7,CASSSATGEAYEQYF,TGTGCCAGCAGCTCGGCGACAGGGGAGGCCTACGAGCAGTACTTC
TRBD1,.,TRBV6-5,TRBJ2-7,CASSYLGTGSYEQYF,TGTGCCAGCAGTTACTTAGGGACAGGGAGTTACGAGCAGTACTTC
.,.,TRBV13,TRBJ2-7,CASSSLGGGSYEQYF,TGTGCCAGCAGCTCGCTGGGTGGAGGGAGCTACGAGCAGTACTTC
.,few,TRBV20-1,TRBJ2-1,CSATNEGQVSYNEQFF,TGCAGTGCAACGAACGAGGGCCAGGTCTCCTACAATGAGCAGTTCTTC
.,many,TRBV7-9,TRBJ1-4,CASSNTDHEKLFF,TGTGCCAGCAGCAACACCGACCATGAAAAACTGTTTTTT
.,few,TRBV7-6,TRBJ1-1,CASSQPDRTNTEAFF,TGTGCCAGCAGCCAACCCGACAGGACGAACACTGAAGCTTTCTTT
TRBD1,.,TRBV27,TRBJ2-2,CASSLGTKQGVIGELFF,TGTGCCAGCAGTTTAGGGACCAAACAGGGGGTAATCGGGGAGCTGTTTTTT
TRBD2,many,TRBV20-1,TRBJ2-1,CSAPTSGSSFF,TGCAGTGCACCGACTAGCGGGAGCTCATTCTTC
TRBD1,few,TRBV4-2,TRBJ2-2,CASSQDWGQGSLKNTGELFF,TGTGCCAGCAGCCAAGATTGGGGACAGGGAAGTTTAAAAAACACCGGGGAGCTGTTTTTT
TRBD1,few,TRBV4-1,TRBJ2-1,CASSHLQQGALYNEQFF,TGCGCCAGCAGCCATCTCCAACAGGGGGCCTTATACAATGAGCAGTTCTTC
.,.,TRBV4-3,TRBJ2-7,CASSQGRGFSYEQYF,TGCGCCAGCAGCCAAGGTCGGGGGTTCTCCTACGAGCAGTACTTC
TRBD2,.,TRBV4-3,TRBJ2-2,CASSQGTSTGELFF,TGCGCCAGCAGCCAAGGGACTAGCACCGGGGAGCTGTTTTTT
.,.,TRBV4-1,TRBJ2-5,CASSQDVTLKETQYF,TGCGCCAGCAGCCAAGATGTGACTTTAAAAGAGACCCAGTACTTC
.,many,TRBV7-6,TRBJ1-1,CASSLSKNTEAFF,TGTGCCAGCAGCTTAAGTAAGAACACTGAAGCTTTCTTT
.,few,TRBV12-3/TRBV12-4,TRBJ1-2,CASKPGLLNGYGYTF,TGTGCCAGCAAACCGGGACTTCTGAATGGCTATGGCTACACCTTC
.,.,TRBV2,TRBJ2-1,CASCALSNNEQFF,TGTGCCAGCTGTGCTCTTTCCAACAATGAGCAGTTCTTC
.,many,TRBV11-2,TRBJ1-1,CASSRLDQKDFF,TGTGCCAGCAGCCGCTTAGACCAGAAGGATTTCTTT
TRBD1,many,TRBV4-1,TRBJ1-5,CASSQVPQGGVGQPQHF,TGCGCCAGCAGCCAAGTTCCCCAGGGGGGGGTAGGGCAGCCCCAGCATTTT
.,many,TRBV27,TRBJ1-5,CASSSTTYSNQPQHF,TGTGCCAGCAGCTCGACAACATATAGCAATCAGCCCCAGCATTTT
.,few,TRBV21-1,TRBJ2-7,CASSKARQGVGYF,TGTGCCAGCAGCAAAGCGCGACAGGGGGTTGGGTACTTC
.,many,TRBV4-3,TRBJ2-5,CASSQDHNPATQYF,TGCGCCAGCAGCCAAGATCACAATCCCGCGACCCAGTACTTC
.,.,TRBV18,TRBJ2-2,CASSPSLSAALTGELFF,TGTGCCAGCTCACCAAGTTTATCGGCAGCGCTCACCGGGGAGCTGTTTTTT
.,many,TRBV29-1,TRBJ1-1,CSVGLLNTEAFF,TGCAGCGTTGGTCTCTTAAACACTGAAGCTTTCTTT
.,few,TRBV4-3,TRBJ2-1,CASSQDVGTRSYNEQFF,TGCGCCAGCAGCCAAGATGTCGGGACCCGCTCCTACAATGAGCAGTTCTTC